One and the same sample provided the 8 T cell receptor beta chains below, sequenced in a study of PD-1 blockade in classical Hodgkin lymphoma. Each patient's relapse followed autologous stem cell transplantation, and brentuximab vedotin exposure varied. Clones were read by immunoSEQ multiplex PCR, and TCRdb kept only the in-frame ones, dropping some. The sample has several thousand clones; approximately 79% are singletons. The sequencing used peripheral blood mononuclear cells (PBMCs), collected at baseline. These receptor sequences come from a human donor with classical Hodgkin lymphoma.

CDR3 region: CASSQSNTDTQYF. The CDR3 DNA is TGTGCCAGCAGCCAGTCGAACACAGATACGCAGTATTTT. The rearrangement joins TRBV5-4 to TRBJ2-3, with unresolved D. Germline V gene lookup returns CDR1 SGHNT and CDR2 YYREEE (reference sequence). CDR3 size: 13 residues. Between the trimmed V and J ends, which lost 4 bases and 2 bases, there was a span of 8 bases.

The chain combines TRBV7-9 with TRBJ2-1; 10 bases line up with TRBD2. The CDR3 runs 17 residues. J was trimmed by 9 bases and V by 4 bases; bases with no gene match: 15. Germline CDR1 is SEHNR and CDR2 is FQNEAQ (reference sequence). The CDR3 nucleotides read TGTGCCAGCAGCTCCCCCCCTAGCGGGAGACCCCTCATTGAGCAGTTCTTC. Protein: CASSSPPSGRPLIEQFF.

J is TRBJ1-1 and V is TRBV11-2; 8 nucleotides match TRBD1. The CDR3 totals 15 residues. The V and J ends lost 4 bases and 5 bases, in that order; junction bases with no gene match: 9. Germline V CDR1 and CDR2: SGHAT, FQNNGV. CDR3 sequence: CASSSGTGVLTEAFF. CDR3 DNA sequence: TGTGCCAGCAGCTCCGGGACAGGCGTCCTTACTGAAGCTTTCTTT. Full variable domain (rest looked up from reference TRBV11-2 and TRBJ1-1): EAGVAQSPRYKIIEKRQSVAFWCNPISGHATLYWYQQILGQGPKLLIQFQNNGVVDDSQLPKDRFSAERLKGVDSTLKIQPAKLEDSAVYLCASSSGTGVLTEAFFGQGTRLTVV.

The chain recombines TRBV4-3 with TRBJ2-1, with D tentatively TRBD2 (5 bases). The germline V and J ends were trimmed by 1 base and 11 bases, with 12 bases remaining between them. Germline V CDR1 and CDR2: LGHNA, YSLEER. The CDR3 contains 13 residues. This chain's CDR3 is CASSQGFGDKQFF. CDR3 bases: TGCGCCAGCAGCCAAGGGTTCGGGGATAAGCAGTTCTTC.

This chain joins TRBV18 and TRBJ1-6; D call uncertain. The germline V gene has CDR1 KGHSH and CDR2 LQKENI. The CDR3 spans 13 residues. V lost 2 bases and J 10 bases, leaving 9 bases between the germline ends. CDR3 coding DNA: TGTGCCAGCTCACCAGGCGGGTTATCACCCCTCCACTTT. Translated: CASSPGGLSPLHF.

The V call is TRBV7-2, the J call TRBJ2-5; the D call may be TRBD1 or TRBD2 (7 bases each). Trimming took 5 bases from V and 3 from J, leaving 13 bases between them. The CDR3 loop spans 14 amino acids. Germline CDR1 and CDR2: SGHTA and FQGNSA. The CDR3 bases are TGTGCCAGCAGCCGGGGGGACAGAAAAGAGACCCAGTACTTC. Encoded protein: CASSRGDRKETQYF.

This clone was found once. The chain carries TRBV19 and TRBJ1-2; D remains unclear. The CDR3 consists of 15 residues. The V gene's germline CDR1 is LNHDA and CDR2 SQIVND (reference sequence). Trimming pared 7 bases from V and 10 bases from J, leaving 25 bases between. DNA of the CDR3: TGTGCCAGTACCCCTAAGGCCGGGAATGTAAGCCCCTACACCTTC. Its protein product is CASTPKAGNVSPYTF.

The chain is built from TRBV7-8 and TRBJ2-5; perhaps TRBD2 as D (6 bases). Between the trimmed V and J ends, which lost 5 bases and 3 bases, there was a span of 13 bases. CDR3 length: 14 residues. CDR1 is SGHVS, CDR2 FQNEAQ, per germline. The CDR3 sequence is CASSTRGSKETQYF. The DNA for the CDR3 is TGTGCCAGCAGCACGCGGGGCTCAAAAGAGACCCAGTACTTC.